The clone carrying this T cell receptor (beta chain) was recorded at least ten times. Antigen unknown. The data derive from a study of regulatory T cells in long-lasting Graves disease. Study-wide background: For under 3 months, newly diagnosed Graves' patients had been taking antithyroid drugs. Whole-study results and caveats: Persistent disease was characterized by preferential usage of TRBV28, TRBJ1-2 and TRBJ2-5.

Combining iRepertoire HTBI primers with Arm-PCR of CDR3 regions, the authors built TCR beta libraries. In TCRdb, the multiplex PCR reads were re-called with MiXCR into one record per CDR3 protein. The table includes hundreds of thousands of distinct CDR3 sequences, about 16% detected once. Time point described: newly diagnosed GD, antithyroid drugs for less than 3 months. Isolated PBMC RNA provided the starting material for the TCR library. Peripheral blood, at around 8.8 milliliters, went into EDTA tubes. V was clipped by 0 bases and J by 4 bases, with 16 bases between them. This CDR3 has 17 residues. Germline V gives CDR1 LGHDT, CDR2 YNNKEL (reference sequence). A further study also used this sample, focusing on T cells in Graves' hyperthyroidism and ophthalmopathy.

The receptor was derived from a woman aged 35-60 years with Graves disease. V and J are TRBV3-1 and TRBJ1-5, with D possibly matching TRBD1 (5 bases). Source: peripheral blood mononuclear cells (PBMCs), taken at new diagnosis, from a patient treated with antithyroid drugs. The DNA of the CDR3 is TGTGCCAGCAGCCAAGATGAGGGGCAGGGTCCGAATCAGCCCCAGCATTTT. Translation gives CASSQDEGQGPNQPQHF.